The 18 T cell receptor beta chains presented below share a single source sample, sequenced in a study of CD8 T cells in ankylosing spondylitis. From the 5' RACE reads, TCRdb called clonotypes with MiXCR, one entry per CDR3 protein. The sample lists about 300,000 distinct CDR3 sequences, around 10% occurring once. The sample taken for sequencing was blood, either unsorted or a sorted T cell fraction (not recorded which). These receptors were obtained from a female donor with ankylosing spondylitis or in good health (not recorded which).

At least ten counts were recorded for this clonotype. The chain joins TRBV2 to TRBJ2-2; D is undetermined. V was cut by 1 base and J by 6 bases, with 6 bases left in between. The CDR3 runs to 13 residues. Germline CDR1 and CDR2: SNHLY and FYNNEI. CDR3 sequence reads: CASSEVAPGELFF. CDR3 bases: TGTGCCAGCAGTGAAGTTGCACCCGGGGAGCTGTTTTTT.

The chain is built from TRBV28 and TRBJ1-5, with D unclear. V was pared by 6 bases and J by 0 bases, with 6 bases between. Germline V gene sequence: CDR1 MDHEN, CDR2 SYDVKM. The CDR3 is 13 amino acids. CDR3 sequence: CASRLSSNQPQHF. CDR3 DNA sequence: TGTGCCAGCAGGTTAAGTAGCAATCAGCCCCAGCATTTT.

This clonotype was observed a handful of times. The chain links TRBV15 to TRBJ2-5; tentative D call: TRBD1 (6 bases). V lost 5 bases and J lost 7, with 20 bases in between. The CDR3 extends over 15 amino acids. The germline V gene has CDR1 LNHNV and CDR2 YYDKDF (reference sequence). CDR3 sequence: CATSQGQKTGVTQYF. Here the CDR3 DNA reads TGTGCCACCAGCCAAGGACAGAAGACGGGTGTGACCCAGTACTTC. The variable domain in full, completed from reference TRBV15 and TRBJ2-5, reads DAMVIQNPRYQVTQFGKPVTLSCSQTLNHNVMYWYQQKSSQAPKLLFHYYDKDFNNEADTPDNFQSRRPNTSFCFLDIRSPGLGDTAMYLCATSQGQKTGVTQYFGPGTRLLVL.

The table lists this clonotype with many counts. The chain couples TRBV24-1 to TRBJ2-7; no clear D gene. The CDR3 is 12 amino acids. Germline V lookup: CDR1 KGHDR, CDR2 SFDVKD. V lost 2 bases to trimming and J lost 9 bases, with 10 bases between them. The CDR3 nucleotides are TGTGCCACCAGTGATTCGAGACAACTGCAGTACTTC. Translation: CATSDSRQLQYF.

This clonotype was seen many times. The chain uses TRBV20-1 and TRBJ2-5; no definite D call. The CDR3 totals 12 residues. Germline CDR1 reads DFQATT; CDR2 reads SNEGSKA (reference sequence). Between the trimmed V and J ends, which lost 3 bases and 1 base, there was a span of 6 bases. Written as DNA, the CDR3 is TGCAGTGCTAGGATGGGCCAAGAGACCCAGTACTTC. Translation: CSARMGQETQYF.

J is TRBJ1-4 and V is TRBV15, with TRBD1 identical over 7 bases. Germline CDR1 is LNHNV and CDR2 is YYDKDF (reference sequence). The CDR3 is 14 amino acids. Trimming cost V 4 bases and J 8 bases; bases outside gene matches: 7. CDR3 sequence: CATSTRQGEEKLFF. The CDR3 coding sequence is TGTGCCACCAGCACTAGACAGGGAGAGGAAAAACTGTTTTTT. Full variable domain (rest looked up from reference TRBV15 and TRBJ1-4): DAMVIQNPRYQVTQFGKPVTLSCSQTLNHNVMYWYQQKSSQAPKLLFHYYDKDFNNEADTPDNFQSRRPNTSFCFLDIRSPGLGDTAMYLCATSTRQGEEKLFFGSGTQLSVL.

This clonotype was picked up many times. CDR3 nucleotide sequence: TGTGCCAGCAGCTTCGGGGGTAACTCCTACGAGCAGTACTTC. Its protein product is CASSFGGNSYEQYF. V is TRBV7-9 and J is TRBJ2-7; the D gene is possibly TRBD2 (6 bases). The CDR3 extends over 14 amino acids. Germline assignment: CDR1 SEHNR and CDR2 FQNEAQ (reference sequence). The germline V and J ends were trimmed by 3 bases and 0 bases, with 9 bases remaining between them.

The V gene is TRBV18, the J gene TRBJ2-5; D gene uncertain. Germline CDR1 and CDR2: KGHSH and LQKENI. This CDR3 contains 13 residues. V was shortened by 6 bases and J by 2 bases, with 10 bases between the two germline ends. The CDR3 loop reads CASSPYMQETQYF. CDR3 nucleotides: TGTGCCAGCTCCCCGTATATGCAAGAGACCCAGTACTTC.

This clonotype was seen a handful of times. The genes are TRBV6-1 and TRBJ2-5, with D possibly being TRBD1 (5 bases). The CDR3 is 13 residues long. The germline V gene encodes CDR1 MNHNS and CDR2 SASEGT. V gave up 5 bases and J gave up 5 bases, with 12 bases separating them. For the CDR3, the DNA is TGTGCCAGCAGTCCGACAGTTGGGGAGACCCAGTACTTC. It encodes CASSPTVGETQYF.

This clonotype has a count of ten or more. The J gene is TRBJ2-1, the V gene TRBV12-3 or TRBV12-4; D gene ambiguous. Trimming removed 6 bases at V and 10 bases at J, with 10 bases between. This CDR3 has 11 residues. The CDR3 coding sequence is TGTGCCAGCAGCCCGAACGTGGAGCAGTTCTTC. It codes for CASSPNVEQFF.

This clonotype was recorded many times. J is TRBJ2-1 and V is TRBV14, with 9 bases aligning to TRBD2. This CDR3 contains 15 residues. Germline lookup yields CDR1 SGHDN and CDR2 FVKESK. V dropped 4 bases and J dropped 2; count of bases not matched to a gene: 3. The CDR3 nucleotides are TGTGCCAGCAGCCCCTTAGCGGGGGCCTACAATGAGCAGTTCTTC. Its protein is CASSPLAGAYNEQFF. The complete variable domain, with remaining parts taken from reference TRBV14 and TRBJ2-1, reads EAGVTQFPSHSVIEKGQTVTLRCDPISGHDNLYWYRRVMGKEIKFLLHFVKESKQDESGMPNNRFLAERTGGTYSTLKVQPAELEDSGVYFCASSPLAGAYNEQFFGPGTRLTVL.

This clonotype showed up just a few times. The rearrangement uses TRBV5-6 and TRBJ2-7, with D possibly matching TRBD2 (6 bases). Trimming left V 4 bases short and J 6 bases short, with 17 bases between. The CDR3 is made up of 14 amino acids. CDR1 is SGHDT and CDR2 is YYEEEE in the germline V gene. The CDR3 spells CASSGGLPLIEQYF. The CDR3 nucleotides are TGTGCCAGCAGCGGGGGACTTCCCCTTATCGAGCAGTACTTC.

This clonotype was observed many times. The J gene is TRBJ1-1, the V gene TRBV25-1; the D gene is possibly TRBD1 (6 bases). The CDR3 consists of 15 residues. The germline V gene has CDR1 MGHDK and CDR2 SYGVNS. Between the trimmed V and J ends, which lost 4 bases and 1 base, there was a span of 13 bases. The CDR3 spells CASSGYRAENTEAFF. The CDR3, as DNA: TGTGCCAGCAGTGGGTACAGGGCCGAGAACACTGAAGCTTTCTTT.

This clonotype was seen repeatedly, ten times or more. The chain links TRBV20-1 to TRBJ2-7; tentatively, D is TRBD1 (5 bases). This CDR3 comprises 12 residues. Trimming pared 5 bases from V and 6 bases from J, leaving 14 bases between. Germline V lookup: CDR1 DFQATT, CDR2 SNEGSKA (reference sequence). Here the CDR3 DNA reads TGCAGTGCTCGCGGCAGGGTAAGCGAGCAGTACTTC. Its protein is CSARGRVSEQYF.

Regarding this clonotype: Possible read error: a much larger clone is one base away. CDR3 residues: CSACKNVEETQYF. The CDR3 coding sequence is TGCAGCGCTTGTAAAAACGTCGAAGAGACCCAGTACTTC. J is TRBJ2-5 and V is TRBV29-1; D is uncertain. CDR3 length: 13 amino acids. In germline, CDR1 is SQVTM, CDR2 ANQGSEA. Trimming pared 7 bases from V and 3 bases from J, leaving 15 bases between.

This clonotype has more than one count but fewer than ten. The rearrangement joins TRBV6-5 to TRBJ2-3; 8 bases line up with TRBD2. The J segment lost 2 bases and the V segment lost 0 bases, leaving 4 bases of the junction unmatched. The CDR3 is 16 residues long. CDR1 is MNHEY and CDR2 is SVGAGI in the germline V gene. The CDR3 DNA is TGTGCCAGCAGTTACTCAGGAGCGGGGGCCACAGATACGCAGTATTTT. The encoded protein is CASSYSGAGATDTQYF.

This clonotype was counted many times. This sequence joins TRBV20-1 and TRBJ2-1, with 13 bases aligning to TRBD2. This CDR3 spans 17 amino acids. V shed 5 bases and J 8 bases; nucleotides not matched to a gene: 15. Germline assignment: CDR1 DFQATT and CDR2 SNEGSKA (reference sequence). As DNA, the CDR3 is TGCAGTGCTCCCGACGGGACTAGCGGGGTAATGCAATATGAGCAGTTCTTC. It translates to CSAPDGTSGVMQYEQFF.

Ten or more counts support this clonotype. The CDR3, as DNA: TGCAGTGCTAGCGCGGACTGGGATAGAGAGCAGTACTTC. Its translation is CSASADWDREQYF. The chain employs TRBV20-1 and TRBJ2-7; D is possibly TRBD2 (5 bases). The germline V gene encodes CDR1 DFQATT and CDR2 SNEGSKA (reference sequence). V lost 3 bases and J lost 7, with 16 bases in between. CDR3 length: 13 residues.